The rows below give T cell receptor beta chains drawn from one sample of a study of blood T cells in healthy people across ages. TCRdb re-called the 5' RACE reads through MiXCR, storing one row per CDR3 protein. Here the sample spans some 1 million distinct CDR3 sequences, over 35% being singletons. Source material: blood. The receptors here all came from a woman between 55 and 75 years old in good health. Both conserved end residues are part of each CDR3. A D gene is named only where the DNA matches it firmly. Clone size is not always given. Where it is, it says once, few, many or a class for expanded clones.

D | size | J | V | CDR3 | DNA
. | . | TRBJ2-1 | TRBV20-1 | CSARGRADYSYNEQFF | TGCAGTGCTAGAGGCCGGGCAGACTACTCCTACAATGAGCAGTTCTTC
. | many | TRBJ2-1 | TRBV29-1 | CSVLDIPNEQFF | TGCAGCGTTCTGGACATTCCTAATGAGCAGTTCTTC
TRBD1 | . | TRBJ2-3 | TRBV20-1 | CSARATGLGTDTQYF | TGCAGTGCTAGGGCGACAGGGCTTGGCACAGATACGCAGTATTTT
TRBD2 | . | TRBJ2-7 | TRBV20-1 | CSARDELAGGLREQYF | TGCAGTGCTAGAGATGAACTAGCGGGCGGGTTAAGGGAGCAGTACTTC
TRBD2 | . | TRBJ2-5 | TRBV28 | CASRSGTSGYNEQYF | TGTGCCAGCAGATCCGGGACTAGCGGCTACAATGAGCAGTACTTC
TRBD1 | . | TRBJ2-7 | TRBV9 | CASSDSRDRTYEQYF | TGTGCCAGCAGCGACTCAAGGGACAGGACCTACGAGCAGTACTTC
TRBD2 | few | TRBJ2-4 | TRBV7-9 | CASSHRLAGGPSKNIQYF | TGTGCCAGCAGCCACCGACTAGCGGGAGGGCCCTCCAAAAACATTCAGTACTTC
. | many | TRBJ2-5 | TRBV7-3 | CASSVSPGETQYF | TGTGCCAGCAGCGTAAGTCCAGGAGAGACCCAGTACTTC
TRBD1 | . | TRBJ2-6 | TRBV28 | CASSPRTGRTGANVLTF | TGTGCCAGCAGTCCTAGGACAGGAAGGACTGGGGCCAACGTCCTGACTTTC
. | . | TRBJ2-3 | TRBV4-1 | CASSQDLSANPFSVTQYF | TGCGCCAGCAGCCAAGATTTATCAGCGAACCCTTTTTCAGTTACGCAGTATTTT
TRBD2 | . | TRBJ2-3 | TRBV30 | CAWSIPGLAGGPVQYF | TGTGCCTGGAGTATACCGGGACTAGCGGGAGGGCCGGTGCAGTATTTT
. | . | TRBJ2-7 | TRBV4-1 | CASSQVEGHEQYF | TGCGCCAGCAGCCAAGTTGAGGGACACGAGCAGTACTTC